Listed below are T cell receptor beta chains from one sample, sequenced in a study of blood T cells in healthy people across ages. TCRdb used MiXCR to reprocess the 5' RACE reads, holding one entry per CDR3 protein. The repertoire includes roughly 730,000 distinct CDR3 sequences, just over 55% of them detected once, and 20% to 30% sits in the top ten. Sequenced: blood. The receptors derive from a man in his forties in good health. The CDR3 runs from the conserved cysteine through the conserved F or W. The order of the fields is J gene, V gene, clone size, D gene, CDR3 DNA, CDR3 protein. The D gene is left open where the match is weak. Clone size is stated in some rows and not others, as once, few, many or a class when expanded.

j_gene: TRBJ1-1; v_gene: TRBV10-3; abundance: once; d_gene: TRBD1; CDR3nt: TGTGCCATCAGTGAGGGACAGGGGGGAGTGGACACTGAAGCTTTCTTT; CDR3aa: CAISEGQGGVDTEAFF
j_gene: TRBJ1-1; v_gene: TRBV12-3/TRBV12-4; abundance: NA; d_gene: NA; CDR3nt: TGTGCCAGCAGACGCTCACAGGGATCGGGGAACACTGAAGCTTTCTTT; CDR3aa: CASRRSQGSGNTEAFF
j_gene: TRBJ1-2; v_gene: TRBV14; abundance: NA; d_gene: TRBD1; CDR3nt: TGTGCCAGCAGCCAAGCCTGGGGGCAGGGGGAAGGCTACACCTTC; CDR3aa: CASSQAWGQGEGYTF
j_gene: TRBJ2-6; v_gene: TRBV5-1; abundance: NA; d_gene: TRBD1; CDR3nt: TGCGCCAGCAGCGAACAGGGGGCGCACTCTGGGGCCAACGTCCTGACTTTC; CDR3aa: CASSEQGAHSGANVLTF
j_gene: TRBJ2-2; v_gene: TRBV20-1; abundance: NA; d_gene: TRBD2; CDR3nt: TGCAGTGCTAGCGGGAGGGCCCAAACCGGGGAGCTGTTTTTT; CDR3aa: CSASGRAQTGELFF
j_gene: TRBJ1-3; v_gene: TRBV20-1; abundance: NA; d_gene: NA; CDR3nt: TGCAGTGCTAGACCCGCCGGGAACCCAGCCTCTGGAAACACCATATATTTT; CDR3aa: CSARPAGNPASGNTIYF
j_gene: TRBJ2-3; v_gene: TRBV7-9; abundance: NA; d_gene: NA; CDR3nt: TGTGCCAGCAGCATCGAGGGGAAATACACAGATACGCAGTATTTT; CDR3aa: CASSIEGKYTDTQYF
j_gene: TRBJ1-1; v_gene: TRBV6-1; abundance: NA; d_gene: TRBD1; CDR3nt: TGTGCCAGCAGTAATCTGGACAGGGGGAACACTGAAGCTTTCTTT; CDR3aa: CASSNLDRGNTEAFF
j_gene: TRBJ2-5; v_gene: TRBV9; abundance: few; d_gene: TRBD2; CDR3nt: TGTGCCAGCAGCGCACTAGCGGGGGGGCCAAAGACCCAGTACTTC; CDR3aa: CASSALAGGPKTQYF
j_gene: TRBJ2-7; v_gene: TRBV2; abundance: NA; d_gene: NA; CDR3nt: TGTGCTTTCCGAGAGGGCGTGCAAGACGAGCAGTACTTC; CDR3aa: CAFREGVQDEQYF
j_gene: TRBJ2-7; v_gene: TRBV2; abundance: few; d_gene: TRBD2; CDR3nt: TGTGCCAGCAGGACAGGGATGCGGAAGCTAGCGGGAGGGTACGAGCAGTACTTC; CDR3aa: CASRTGMRKLAGGYEQYF
j_gene: TRBJ2-1; v_gene: TRBV27; abundance: NA; d_gene: TRBD2; CDR3nt: TGTGCCAGCATTGTCAGCGGGGGGTACAATGAGCAGTTCTTC; CDR3aa: CASIVSGGYNEQFF
j_gene: TRBJ2-7; v_gene: TRBV20-1; abundance: NA; d_gene: TRBD1; CDR3nt: TGCAGTGCTCACCCGGGACAGAACTACGAGCAGTACTTC; CDR3aa: CSAHPGQNYEQYF
j_gene: TRBJ2-1; v_gene: TRBV6-6; abundance: NA; d_gene: NA; CDR3nt: TGTGCCAGCACAAGACTAGACTCATACAATGAGCAGTTCTTC; CDR3aa: CASTRLDSYNEQFF
j_gene: TRBJ2-7; v_gene: TRBV29-1; abundance: few; d_gene: NA; CDR3nt: TGCAGCGTCGCACCTAGCATTGCGGGGTCGAGCGAGCAGTACTTC; CDR3aa: CSVAPSIAGSSEQYF
j_gene: TRBJ1-1; v_gene: TRBV12-3/TRBV12-4; abundance: once; d_gene: NA; CDR3nt: TGTGCCAGTGTTAAGTCGGGCGGCAACACTGAAGCTTTCTTT; CDR3aa: CASVKSGGNTEAFF
j_gene: TRBJ1-2; v_gene: TRBV6-2/TRBV6-3; abundance: NA; d_gene: TRBD1; CDR3nt: TGTGCCAGCAGTTGGGACAGTTATGGCTACACCTTC; CDR3aa: CASSWDSYGYTF
j_gene: TRBJ2-3; v_gene: TRBV5-1; abundance: NA; d_gene: TRBD1; CDR3nt: TGCGCCAGCAGCTCGTATCCGGGACAGGGGGCAGTCGGCACAGATACGCAGTATTTT; CDR3aa: CASSSYPGQGAVGTDTQYF
j_gene: TRBJ2-7; v_gene: TRBV7-9; abundance: NA; d_gene: NA; CDR3nt: TGTGCCAGCAGCTCTCTAAACAGGGATCAGCAGTACTTC; CDR3aa: CASSSLNRDQQYF
j_gene: TRBJ2-7; v_gene: TRBV6-5; abundance: few; d_gene: NA; CDR3nt: TGTGCCAGCAGGGCCACCGCGTCCTACGAGCAGTACTTC; CDR3aa: CASRATASYEQYF
j_gene: TRBJ1-1; v_gene: TRBV9; abundance: NA; d_gene: TRBD1; CDR3nt: TGTGCCAGCAGCCAAATGGGACAGGGAGTGGTCACTGAAGCTTTCTTT; CDR3aa: CASSQMGQGVVTEAFF
j_gene: TRBJ2-5; v_gene: TRBV20-1; abundance: NA; d_gene: NA; CDR3nt: TGCAGTGCTAGCCTCGTAGGGACCCAGTACTTC; CDR3aa: CSASLVGTQYF
j_gene: TRBJ2-7; v_gene: TRBV28; abundance: few; d_gene: NA; CDR3nt: TGTGCCAGCAGTCCGACCGGGACGGGCTCCTACGAGCAGTACTTC; CDR3aa: CASSPTGTGSYEQYF
j_gene: TRBJ2-3; v_gene: TRBV27; abundance: few; d_gene: NA; CDR3nt: TGTGCCAGCAGTACCGGGCCTTCAGATACGCAGTATTTT; CDR3aa: CASSTGPSDTQYF
j_gene: TRBJ1-1; v_gene: TRBV3-1; abundance: few; d_gene: NA; CDR3nt: TGTGCCAGCAGCCCGGACCGGACCATATTTGAAGCTTTCTTT; CDR3aa: CASSPDRTIFEAFF
j_gene: TRBJ2-7; v_gene: TRBV28; abundance: NA; d_gene: TRBD1; CDR3nt: TGTGCCAGCAGTACCACCGGGACAGGTAGCGAGCAGTACTTC; CDR3aa: CASSTTGTGSEQYF
j_gene: TRBJ1-2; v_gene: TRBV2; abundance: NA; d_gene: NA; CDR3nt: TGTGCCAGCAGTGAATTCGCTGAGGGTCTCGACTATGGCTACACCTTC; CDR3aa: CASSEFAEGLDYGYTF
j_gene: TRBJ1-2; v_gene: TRBV9; abundance: NA; d_gene: NA; CDR3nt: TGTGCCAGCAGCGTGGGGATCTCTGGCTACACCTTC; CDR3aa: CASSVGISGYTF
j_gene: TRBJ2-3; v_gene: TRBV9; abundance: few; d_gene: NA; CDR3nt: TGTGCCAGCAGCGGACGGACGCCAAGACAAAGGGATACGCAGTATTTT; CDR3aa: CASSGRTPRQRDTQYF
j_gene: TRBJ1-1; v_gene: TRBV7-9; abundance: NA; d_gene: NA; CDR3nt: TGTGCCAGCAGCCAAGGATCTACAGGAGGGACTGAAGCTTTCTTT; CDR3aa: CASSQGSTGGTEAFF
j_gene: TRBJ2-3; v_gene: TRBV3-1; abundance: NA; d_gene: TRBD2; CDR3nt: TGTGCCAGCAGCTCAGATTCCCCCCAAGCGGGGGGCAGCACAGATACGCAGTATTTT; CDR3aa: CASSSDSPQAGGSTDTQYF
j_gene: TRBJ2-2; v_gene: TRBV4-3; abundance: NA; d_gene: NA; CDR3nt: TGCGCCAGCAGCCAAGTTGTAAGGTTGGGGGGCACCGGGGAGCTGTTTTTT; CDR3aa: CASSQVVRLGGTGELFF
j_gene: TRBJ2-7; v_gene: TRBV28; abundance: NA; d_gene: TRBD2; CDR3nt: TGTGCCAGCAGACCTACTAGCGGGAGGAACTACGAGCAGTACTTC; CDR3aa: CASRPTSGRNYEQYF
j_gene: TRBJ1-1; v_gene: TRBV29-1; abundance: few; d_gene: NA; CDR3nt: TGCAGCGGCCTTCTTTGGGGGGGGACTGAAGCTTTCTTT; CDR3aa: CSGLLWGGTEAFF
j_gene: TRBJ2-5; v_gene: TRBV6-6; abundance: NA; d_gene: NA; CDR3nt: TGTGCCAGCAGCTTAGCGTTTCCAGGGGCGGAAGAGACCCAGTACTTC; CDR3aa: CASSLAFPGAEETQYF
j_gene: TRBJ2-3; v_gene: TRBV24-1; abundance: NA; d_gene: TRBD1; CDR3nt: TGTGCCACCGGGAACGACAGGGGGCTTCTCGATACGCAGTATTTT; CDR3aa: CATGNDRGLLDTQYF
j_gene: TRBJ2-7; v_gene: TRBV29-1; abundance: few; d_gene: NA; CDR3nt: TGCAGCGTTGGACAGGCCGCCTACGAGCAGTACTTC; CDR3aa: CSVGQAAYEQYF
j_gene: TRBJ2-5; v_gene: TRBV11-2; abundance: NA; d_gene: NA; CDR3nt: TGTGCCAGCAGTACCGTCGGGGGCGTGGAGACCCAGTACTTC; CDR3aa: CASSTVGGVETQYF
j_gene: TRBJ2-4; v_gene: TRBV7-9; abundance: few; d_gene: NA; CDR3nt: TGTGCCAGCAGGGGGGTCAACATTCAGTACTTC; CDR3aa: CASRGVNIQYF
j_gene: TRBJ1-2; v_gene: TRBV6-5; abundance: NA; d_gene: NA; CDR3nt: TGTGCCAGCAGTTACATGGAAAGCAGGGGACCTTATGGCTACACCTTC; CDR3aa: CASSYMESRGPYGYTF
j_gene: TRBJ2-7; v_gene: TRBV20-1; abundance: NA; d_gene: NA; CDR3nt: TGCAGTGCTATCCCGGGGGCTAGTTACGAGCAGTACTTC; CDR3aa: CSAIPGASYEQYF
j_gene: TRBJ2-3; v_gene: TRBV25-1; abundance: NA; d_gene: NA; CDR3nt: TGTGCCAGCAGTGACCTGGGAGACAGCGAAGATACGCAGTATTTT; CDR3aa: CASSDLGDSEDTQYF
j_gene: TRBJ1-1; v_gene: TRBV25-1; abundance: NA; d_gene: TRBD1; CDR3nt: TGTGCCAGCAGACACACAGGGGGGATTGAAGCTTTCTTT; CDR3aa: CASRHTGGIEAFF
j_gene: TRBJ2-7; v_gene: TRBV7-9; abundance: few; d_gene: TRBD1; CDR3nt: TGTGCCAGCAGCCAGACCGACAGGGTCAACTACGAGCAGTACTTC; CDR3aa: CASSQTDRVNYEQYF
j_gene: TRBJ2-6; v_gene: TRBV7-9; abundance: NA; d_gene: NA; CDR3nt: TGTGCCAGCGGACCGGGACAACTCTCTGGGGCCAACGTCCTGACTTTC; CDR3aa: CASGPGQLSGANVLTF